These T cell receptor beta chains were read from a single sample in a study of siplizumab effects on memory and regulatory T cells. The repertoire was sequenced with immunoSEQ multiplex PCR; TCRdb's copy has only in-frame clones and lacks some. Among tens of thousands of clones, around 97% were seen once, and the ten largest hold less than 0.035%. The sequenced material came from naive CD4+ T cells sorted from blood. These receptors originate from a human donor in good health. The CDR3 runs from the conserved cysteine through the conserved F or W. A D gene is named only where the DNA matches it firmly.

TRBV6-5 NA CASIEHQGINEQYF
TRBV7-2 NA CASSLGISGTDTQYF
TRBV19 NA CASSIARTNTEAFF
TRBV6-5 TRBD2 CASSSRGGAGNEQFF
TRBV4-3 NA CASSYALWVIYNEQFF
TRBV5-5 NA CASSPTRDPYGYTF
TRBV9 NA CASSVFAGEAFF
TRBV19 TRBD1 CASMDRGTKIEAFF
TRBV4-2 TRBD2 CASSQEIGGGPDTQYF
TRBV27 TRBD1 CASSSGTGGYEQYF
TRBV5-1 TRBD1 CASSLGGTGIYEQYF
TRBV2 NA CASSEGASPRETQYF
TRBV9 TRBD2 CASSERGAADTQYF
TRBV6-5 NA CASSYSRAEYEQYF
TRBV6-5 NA CASSYSTGRDTGELFF
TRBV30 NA CAWSRGSGNTIYF
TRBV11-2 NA CASSWETGLYGYTF